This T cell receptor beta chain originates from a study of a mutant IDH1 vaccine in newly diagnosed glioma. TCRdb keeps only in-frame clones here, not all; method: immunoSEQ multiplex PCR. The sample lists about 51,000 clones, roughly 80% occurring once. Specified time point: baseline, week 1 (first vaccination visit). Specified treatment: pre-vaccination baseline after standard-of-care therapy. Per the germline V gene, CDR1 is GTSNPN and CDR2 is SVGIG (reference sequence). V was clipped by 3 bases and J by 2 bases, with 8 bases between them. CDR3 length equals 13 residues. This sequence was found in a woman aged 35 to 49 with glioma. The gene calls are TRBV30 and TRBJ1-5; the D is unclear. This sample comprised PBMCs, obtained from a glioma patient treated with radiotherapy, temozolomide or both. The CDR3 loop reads CAWSPQGNQPQHF. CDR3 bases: TGTGCCTGGAGCCCCCAAGGCAATCAGCCCCAGCATTTT.